The 21 T cell receptor beta chains below come from one sample, sequenced in a study of T cells in Graves' hyperthyroidism and ophthalmopathy. RNA transcripts were the template for amplifying TCR beta CDR3 regions. The study used the HTBI primer set for a first-round RT-PCR of the TCR CDR3. MiXCR, applied by TCRdb to the multiplex PCR reads, yields one record per CDR3 protein. The sample lists about 400,000 distinct CDR3 sequences, around 16% occurring once. The sample comprised blood. The receptors were sampled from a woman aged 18-30 years with Graves' hyperthyroidism.

In its sample, this clonotype was seen a few times. This chain connects TRBV5-1 to TRBJ2-1; the match to TRBD2 covers 11 bases. Trimming took 4 bases from V and 4 from J; bases not matched to a gene: 7. The CDR3 length is 16 residues. Per germline, CDR1 SGHRS and CDR2 YFSETQ. The CDR3 region is CASSLPTSGNYNEQFF. The CDR3 DNA follows: TGCGCCAGCAGCCTACCGACTAGCGGGAATTACAATGAGCAGTTCTTC.

This clonotype was seen a few times. The chain combines TRBV29-1 with TRBJ1-5; TRBD1 agrees at 8 bases. V lost 8 bases and J lost 4; bases outside the gene matches: 4. In germline, CDR1 is SQVTM, CDR2 ANQGSEA. The CDR3 totals 12 residues. The CDR3 bases are TGCAGCTTGCGACAGGGGAATCAGCCCCAGCATTTT. It specifies CSLRQGNQPQHF.

This clonotype has ten or more counts. The V gene is TRBV4-1, the J gene TRBJ1-1, with D perhaps TRBD1 (6 bases). V shed 1 base and J shed 4 bases, with 7 bases lying between them. This CDR3 is 13 amino acids long. CDR1 and CDR2 from the germline V gene are MGHRA and YSYEKL. This chain's CDR3 is CASSQGGATEAFF. CDR3 DNA sequence: TGCGCCAGCAGCCAAGGGGGGGCCACTGAAGCTTTCTTT.

V is TRBV19 and J is TRBJ2-2, with D perhaps matching TRBD1 or TRBD2 (5 bases each). V lost 2 bases to trimming and J lost 3 bases, with 13 bases between them. In germline, CDR1 is LNHDA, CDR2 SQIVND (reference sequence). The CDR3 runs 16 residues. This CDR3 reads CASSINMGTDTGELFF. CDR3 coding DNA: TGTGCCAGTAGTATAAATATGGGGACGGACACCGGGGAGCTGTTTTTT.

This clonotype was seen many times. J is TRBJ1-1 and V is TRBV20-1; 8 bases are shared with TRBD1. Unmatched junction bases numbered 4, after V lost 0 bases and J lost 4 bases. From germline, CDR1 is DFQATT and CDR2 SNEGSKA (reference sequence). The CDR3 is made up of 14 amino acids. The CDR3 spells CSARDVRGLTEAFF. The CDR3 nucleotides read TGCAGTGCTAGAGATGTCAGGGGGCTCACTGAAGCTTTCTTT.

V gene TRBV11-2 combines with J gene TRBJ2-3, with 8 bases fitting TRBD2. V shed 1 base, J shed 0 bases, and the junction held 6 bases outside the gene matches. Germline CDR1 is SGHAT and CDR2 is FQNNGV. This CDR3 comprises 17 residues. CDR3 residues: CASSLGGGPSSTDTQYF. In DNA, the CDR3 is TGTGCCAGCAGCTTAGGCGGGGGGCCCTCTAGCACAGATACGCAGTATTTT.

This clonotype was seen more than once but under ten times. The chain carries TRBV5-1 and TRBJ2-7, with D possibly matching TRBD1 (5 bases). CDR1 and CDR2 (germline): SGHRS, YFSETQ. The CDR3 spans 14 residues. With 2 bases removed from V and 6 bases from J, the gap between germline ends came to 15 bases. The CDR3 DNA is TGCGCCAGCAGCTTTGGATCCAGGGCAATCGAGCAGTACTTC. Its translation: CASSFGSRAIEQYF.

This clonotype was counted ten times or more. The rearrangement joins TRBV12-3 or TRBV12-4 to TRBJ1-2; 7 bases match TRBD1. V dropped 6 bases and J dropped 7; count of bases not matched to a gene: 8. This CDR3 has 13 residues. The CDR3 DNA reads as TGTGCCAGCAGCCCAGGGACAGTTGTTGGCTACACCTTC. This gives the protein CASSPGTVVGYTF.

Many counts were recorded for this clonotype. The chain employs TRBV20-1 and TRBJ2-6, with D perhaps matching TRBD1 (5 bases). This CDR3 region has 15 residues. Germline V gives CDR1 DFQATT, CDR2 SNEGSKA (reference sequence). V lost 0 bases to trimming and J lost 0 bases, with 6 bases between them. The DNA of the CDR3 is TGCAGTGCTAGAGATCAGGGCTCTGGGGCCAACGTCCTGACTTTC. Translation: CSARDQGSGANVLTF.

Many counts were recorded for this clonotype. The J gene is TRBJ1-1, the V gene TRBV15, with D tentatively TRBD1 (6 bases). Deletions cut 5 bases from V and 5 bases from J, with 15 bases between. Germline lookup yields CDR1 LNHNV and CDR2 YYDKDF (reference sequence). CDR3 length equals 14 residues. The CDR3: CATSRGGGGTEAFF. The CDR3 DNA sequence: TGTGCCACCAGCCGAGGGGGAGGAGGAACTGAAGCTTTCTTT.

This clonotype was picked up many times. The rearrangement uses TRBV3-1 and TRBJ1-1; the D gene is possibly TRBD1 (5 bases). The CDR3 is 15 residues long. V was shortened by 3 bases and J by 6 bases, with 17 bases between the two germline ends. Germline V gene sequence: CDR1 LGHDT, CDR2 YNNKEL (reference sequence). The CDR3 DNA reads TGTGCCAGCAGCCAGGGGCAGGGCCGTTTCGCTGAAGCTTTCTTT. It codes for CASSQGQGRFAEAFF.

Points on this clonotype: A much larger clone lies one base from this, so it may be a read error. V is TRBV11-2 and J is TRBJ1-1; TRBD1 matches 9 bases. The CDR3 totals 16 residues. Looked up from germline, CDR1 is SGHAT and CDR2 is FQNNGV. The CDR3 loop reads CVSSLGGQGINTEAFF. The CDR3 DNA sequence: TGTGTCAGCAGCTTAGGAGGACAGGGGATAAACACTGAAGCTTTCTTT.

The sample holds a few counts of this clonotype. The chain uses TRBV12-3 or TRBV12-4 and TRBJ1-3; D is undetermined. This CDR3 comprises 14 residues. Deletions cut 6 bases from V and 1 base from J, with 10 bases between. CDR3 DNA: TGTGCCAGCAGCCAAGAATCATCTGGAAACACCATATATTTT. Protein product: CASSQESSGNTIYF.

The sample holds many counts of this clonotype. CDR3 nucleotides: TGTGCCAGCAGTGTCAGAAGGGCGGAATCACCCCTCCACTTT. This sequence encodes CASSVRRAESPLHF. The rearrangement joins TRBV2 to TRBJ1-6, with no clear D. This CDR3 contains 14 residues. V dropped 4 bases and J dropped 10 bases, with 14 bases sitting between them. Germline V lookup: CDR1 SNHLY, CDR2 FYNNEI.

This clonotype was found many times. This rearrangement joins TRBV7-2 to TRBJ1-5; D is unclear. V lost 0 bases, J lost 4 bases, and 4 bases lay in between. The CDR3 is 13 amino acids. Germline CDR1 is SGHTA and CDR2 is FQGNSA. In nucleotides, the CDR3 is TGTGCCAGCAGCTTAGCCCGGAATCAGCCCCAGCATTTT. Translated, it gives CASSLARNQPQHF.

V and J are TRBV20-1 and TRBJ1-2, with TRBD1 matching over 8 bases. Germline CDR1 and CDR2: DFQATT and SNEGSKA (reference sequence). This CDR3 comprises 13 residues. The junction had 6 bases not matched to a gene; V was cut back by 1 base and J by 8 bases. CDR3 DNA: TGCAGTGCTAGAGGCGGACAGGGCGGCGGCTACACCTTC. Translation: CSARGGQGGGYTF.

The gene calls are TRBV19 and TRBJ2-7; D is unresolved. The CDR3 runs to 15 residues. Germline CDR1 reads LNHDA; CDR2 reads SQIVND (reference sequence). With 3 bases removed from V and 0 bases from J, the gap between germline ends came to 12 bases. The CDR3: CASSMQTTSSYEQYF. In DNA form, the CDR3 reads TGTGCCAGTAGTATGCAGACAACCTCCTCCTACGAGCAGTACTTC. The full variable domain, completed using reference TRBV19 and TRBJ2-7, is DGGITQSPKYLFRKEGQNVTLSCEQNLNHDAMYWYRQDPGQGLRLIYYSQIVNDFQKGDIAEGYSVSREKKESFPLTVTSAQKNPTAFYLCASSMQTTSSYEQYFGPGTRLTVT.

This clonotype was counted many times. The chain has TRBV5-1 and TRBJ2-1; D gene ambiguous. The V and J ends lost 8 bases and 2 bases respectively, with 17 bases between them. CDR1 and CDR2 (germline): SGHRS, YFSETQ. This CDR3 contains 15 residues. CDR3: CASSKDGVTYNEQFF. Written as DNA, the CDR3 is TGCGCCAGTTCAAAGGACGGAGTTACCTACAATGAGCAGTTCTTC.

This clonotype was observed a few times. The rearrangement joins TRBV20-1 to TRBJ2-6; D is ambiguous. V was cut by 6 bases and J by 2 bases, with 8 bases left in between. Per the germline V gene, CDR1 is DFQATT and CDR2 is SNEGSKA (reference sequence). This CDR3 has 13 amino acids. CDR3 nucleotide sequence: TGCAGTGCCAGCCGCACTGGGGCCAACGTCCTGACTTTC. Residues: CSASRTGANVLTF.

This clonotype was recorded a few times. V usage is TRBV4-1 and J usage is TRBJ2-7; 8 nucleotides match TRBD1. Unmatched junction bases numbered 10, after V lost 3 bases and J lost 0 bases. The CDR3 sequence is 17 residues long. CDR1 and CDR2 (germline): MGHRA, YSYEKL. CDR3 sequence reads: CASSQTGQGWSSYEQYF. The CDR3 DNA reads as TGCGCCAGCAGCCAGACCGGACAGGGTTGGAGCTCCTACGAGCAGTACTTC.

This clonotype was detected a few times. This chain uses TRBV9 with TRBJ2-3; D not resolved. There are 14 residues in the CDR3. Germline values: CDR1 SGDLS, CDR2 YYNGEE. The V and J ends lost 4 bases and 0 bases respectively, with 9 bases between them. The CDR3 sequence: CASSPYSSTDTQYF. CDR3 in DNA: TGTGCCAGCAGCCCGTATTCTAGCACAGATACGCAGTATTTT.